This TCR beta chain was documented in a study of cytomegalovirus exposure and HLA in healthy donors. As for the study in general: Inside one of the first data releases sat around 86 million unique TCRs taken from HLA-typed donors.

Regarding the study as a whole: As a later analysis showed, several of the most significant clusters appeared to be linked to common viral pathogens. An analysis done earlier found most TCR beta V segments productive about 90% or about 30% of the time.

Between the trimmed V and J ends, which lost 3 bases and 4 bases, there was a span of 5 bases. The CDR3 sequence is 12 residues long. Germline-derived CDR1 and CDR2 are MNHNS and SASEGT. Both 60 Vbeta primers and 13 Jbeta primers went into the PCR. Only in-frame clones appear in the TCRdb table, and some are missing; sequencing was by immunoSEQ multiplex PCR. The repertoire holds some 200,000 clones, with 82% as singletons. This clone has a handful of counts. Antigen specificity is unknown. The specimen sequenced was PBMCs. J is TRBJ2-3 and V is TRBV6-1; D is unclear. This clonotype originated in a woman between 40 and 55 years old in good health and CMV-seronegative. CDR3 bases: TGTGCCAGCAGTGACGTCCCAGATACGCAGTATTTT. Amino acids: CASSDVPDTQYF.